These 22 T cell receptor beta chains were sequenced from one sample in a study of neurological immune-mediated disorders. TCRdb re-called the 5' RACE reads with MiXCR, one entry per CDR3 protein. Among tens of thousands of distinct CDR3 sequences listed, around 10% were seen once. The sequenced sample was PBMCs. These receptors were taken from a woman aged 30 to 39 with HTLV-1-associated myelopathy (HAM/TSP).

This clonotype was seen at least ten times. The rearrangement uses TRBV14 and TRBJ1-3, with TRBD1 as a possible D gene (5 bases). Per the germline V gene, CDR1 is SGHDN and CDR2 is FVKESK. There are 14 residues in the CDR3. V gave up 4 bases and J gave up 2 bases, with 9 bases separating them. The CDR3 is CASSPPGAGNTIYF. The CDR3, as DNA: TGTGCCAGCAGCCCTCCGGGGGCTGGAAACACCATATATTTT.

In regard to this clonotype: A much larger clonotype is one base distant, so this may be a read error. V and J are TRBV6-1 and TRBJ2-1; 9 nucleotides match TRBD2. CDR3 length: 16 amino acids. The J segment lost 8 bases and the V segment lost 2 bases, leaving 10 bases of the junction unmatched. Germline loops: CDR1 MNHNS, CDR2 SASEGT. The CDR3 DNA is TGTGCCAGCAGTGAATGGAGCGGCGGGGGGGCGTATGAGCAGTTCTTC. Translation: CASSEWSGGGAYEQFF.

This clonotype showed up many times. V gene TRBV20-1 combines with J gene TRBJ2-1; 8 nucleotides match TRBD2. The germline V gene encodes CDR1 DFQATT and CDR2 SNEGSKA (reference sequence). This CDR3 comprises 14 residues. Unmatched junction bases numbered 8, after V lost 1 base and J lost 9 bases. The CDR3 bases are TGCAGTGCTAGAGGGCTAGCGGGTCTCGTTGAGCAGTTCTTC. Its translation is CSARGLAGLVEQFF.

This clonotype was observed a few times. V is TRBV7-2 and J is TRBJ2-3; D is uncertain. This CDR3 has 12 residues. Deletions cut 0 bases from V and 13 bases from J, with 11 bases between. Per the germline V gene, CDR1 is SGHTA and CDR2 is FQGNSA. CDR3 region: CASSLAPQRKYF. CDR3 bases: TGTGCCAGCAGCTTAGCACCACAACGAAAGTATTTT.

This clonotype was observed a handful of times. The J gene is TRBJ2-4, the V gene TRBV5-4; 9 positions agree with TRBD2. The germline gives CDR1 SGHNT, CDR2 YYREEE (reference sequence). The CDR3 totals 15 residues. V shed 2 bases and J 0 bases; nucleotides not matched to a gene: 0. The CDR3 nucleotides read TGTGCCAGCAGCTTAGCGGGGGGAGCCAAAAACATTCAGTACTTC. Translation: CASSLAGGAKNIQYF.

Points on this clonotype: Mismatch with germline at one junction end may stem from a read error. The chain carries TRBV11-2 and TRBJ1-2; a weak D match, TRBD1 (5 bases). Germline lookup yields CDR1 SGHAT and CDR2 FQNNGV. CDR3 length: 15 residues. CDR3 sequence (DNA): TGTGACAGCAGCTCGCGGGACTCGATTAGAGATGGCTACACCTTC. The encoded protein is CDSSSRDSIRDGYTF.

The table lists this clonotype with many counts. The chain links TRBV12-3 or TRBV12-4 to TRBJ2-5; maybe TRBD2 (6 bases). The CDR3 is made up of 16 amino acids. With 7 bases removed from V and 5 bases from J, the gap between germline ends came to 23 bases. The DNA for the CDR3 is TGTGCCAGCACCGTGGACCTGCGGGCGGCGGGGGAGACCCAGTACTTC. Its protein product is CASTVDLRAAGETQYF.

This clonotype has ten or more counts. The V gene is TRBV29-1, the J gene TRBJ1-1; D gene unclear. The CDR3 consists of 13 residues. Germline V gives CDR1 SQVTM, CDR2 ANQGSEA. Trimming cost V 0 bases and J 0 bases, with 5 bases left between them. Here the CDR3 reads CSVEEPLNTEAFF. In nucleotides, the CDR3 is TGCAGCGTTGAAGAGCCGTTGAACACTGAAGCTTTCTTT.

This clonotype was recorded many times. This chain joins TRBV6-1 and TRBJ2-7; possibly TRBD1 for D (5 bases). Germline V gene sequence: CDR1 MNHNS, CDR2 SASEGT. There are 11 residues in the CDR3. Trimming took 2 bases from V and 12 from J, leaving 11 bases between them. For the CDR3, the DNA is TGTGCCAGCAGTGAACTTCAGGGTCCGTACTTC. It translates to CASSELQGPYF.

This clonotype was observed many times. The genes are TRBV20-1 and TRBJ1-6; TRBD1 matches at 7 bases. There are 14 residues in the CDR3. Germline loops: CDR1 DFQATT, CDR2 SNEGSKA (reference sequence). V lost 0 bases to trimming and J lost 8 bases; unmatched junction nucleotides: 4. The chain's CDR3 is CSARDQQGYSPLHF. CDR3 bases: TGCAGTGCTAGAGATCAACAGGGGTATTCACCCCTCCACTTT.

This clonotype showed up many times. The chain is built from TRBV5-1 and TRBJ2-2; D is possibly TRBD1 (5 bases). Trimming stripped 2 bases from V and 1 base from J, with 9 bases between. The CDR3 runs 15 residues. CDR1 and CDR2 from the germline V gene are SGHRS and YFSETQ. CDR3 amino acids: CASSLGRENTGELFF. CDR3 sequence (DNA): TGCGCCAGCAGCTTAGGCAGGGAGAACACCGGGGAGCTGTTTTTT.

Details on this clonotype: At one of its ends the junction is not consistent with the germline gene, which may arise from a read error. The V and J genes are TRBV20-1 and TRBJ1-4; D is unclear. This CDR3 is 12 amino acids long. Germline V gene lookup returns CDR1 DFQATT and CDR2 SNEGSKA (reference sequence). The CDR3 DNA reads TGCACTGCTAGAGATCACAGAGAAAAACTATTTTTT. It codes for CTARDHREKLFF.

In this sample, this clonotype turned up many times. V is TRBV20-1 and J is TRBJ2-1; possibly TRBD1 or TRBD2 for D (5 bases each). Per germline, CDR1 DFQATT and CDR2 SNEGSKA (reference sequence). This CDR3 has 13 residues. V lost 2 bases, J lost 5 bases, and 10 bases lay in between. CDR3 nucleotides: TGCAGTGCTAGAAGGGGAGCAGACAATGAGCAGTTCTTC. Protein product: CSARRGADNEQFF.

In this sample, this clonotype turned up many times. The rearrangement joins TRBV7-9 to TRBJ1-2; D is unclear. This CDR3 has 13 amino acids. The V and J ends lost 10 bases and 5 bases respectively, with 17 bases between them. In germline, CDR1 is SEHNR, CDR2 FQNEAQ (reference sequence). The CDR3 region has the DNA TGTGCCACCTACAAGGAAGGGCAGTATGGCTACACCTTC. This sequence encodes CATYKEGQYGYTF.

Ten or more counts support this clonotype. The genes are TRBV27 and TRBJ1-6; TRBD1 is a possible D gene (6 bases). This CDR3 spans 17 amino acids. Trimming removed 6 bases at V and 1 base at J, with 16 bases between. Germline CDR1 and CDR2: MNHEY and SMNVEV (reference sequence). CDR3 in amino acids: CASRTTTGTSYNSPLHF. For the CDR3, the DNA is TGTGCCAGCAGGACTACTACAGGGACGTCCTATAATTCACCCCTCCACTTT.

This clonotype was detected ten times or more. The chain combines TRBV7-3 with TRBJ1-1; the D is unclear. The CDR3 is 15 amino acids. The germline V gene has CDR1 SGHTA and CDR2 FQGTGA. V lost 1 base, J lost 0 bases, and 9 bases lay in between. CDR3 residues: CASSLNPTMNTEAFF. CDR3 DNA sequence: TGTGCCAGCAGCTTAAACCCGACTATGAACACTGAAGCTTTCTTT.

This clonotype showed up many times. The chain joins TRBV20-1 to TRBJ1-1; TRBD1 matches at 8 bases. Germline CDR1 and CDR2: DFQATT and SNEGSKA (reference sequence). CDR3 length: 15 amino acids. The trim removed 6 bases at V and 1 base at J, leaving 10 bases unmatched. CDR3 region: CSARQGSQGNTEAFF. The CDR3 bases are TGCAGTGCAAGACAGGGGAGTCAGGGGAACACTGAAGCTTTCTTT.

Turning to this clonotype: The junction differs from germline at one of its ends, possibly a read error. The CDR3 DNA reads TGTGCCAGCTCACCAATTACCGGAGGGGGGTACGGGCAGTACTTC. This translates into CASSPITGGGYGQYF. The rearrangement links TRBV18 to TRBJ2-7, with D perhaps assigned TRBD1 or TRBD2 (6 bases each). Germline V CDR1 and CDR2: KGHSH, LQKENI. The CDR3 length is 15 residues.

This clonotype was observed many times. This rearrangement joins TRBV20-1 to TRBJ1-5; D is uncertain. V gave up 3 bases and J gave up 5 bases, with 8 bases separating them. Germline loops: CDR1 DFQATT, CDR2 SNEGSKA (reference sequence). There are 12 residues in the CDR3. CDR3 in amino acids: CSASRRDQPQHF. Here the CDR3 DNA reads TGCAGTGCTAGTCGAAGAGATCAGCCCCAGCATTTT.

Ten or more counts support this clonotype. The chain is built from TRBV20-1 and TRBJ2-2; 7 bases are a match to TRBD1. Germline assignment: CDR1 DFQATT and CDR2 SNEGSKA (reference sequence). Losses at the gene ends were 2 bases for V and 2 bases for J; bases not matched to a gene: 2. This CDR3 has 14 residues. As DNA, the CDR3 is TGCAGTGCTAGAAGACAGGGAAACACCGGGGAGCTGTTTTTT. It yields the protein CSARRQGNTGELFF.

The table lists this clonotype with many counts. The chain has TRBV6-6 and TRBJ2-5; 9 nucleotides agree with TRBD1. From germline, CDR1 is MNHNY and CDR2 SVGAGI (reference sequence). The CDR3 length is 13 residues. V dropped 7 bases and J dropped 5; count of bases not matched to a gene: 5. As DNA, the CDR3 is TGTGCCAGCACAGGACAGGGGTACGAGACCCAGTACTTC. Protein sequence: CASTGQGYETQYF.

This clonotype was seen ten or more times. The chain uses TRBV20-1 and TRBJ1-2; TRBD1 agrees at 11 bases. This CDR3 region has 14 residues. Germline V gene lookup returns CDR1 DFQATT and CDR2 SNEGSKA (reference sequence). V shed 3 bases, J shed 4 bases, and the junction held 4 bases outside the gene matches. The CDR3 nucleotides are TGCAGTGCTAGTTCCGGACAGGGGGCCTATGGCTACACCTTC. This codes for CSASSGQGAYGYTF.